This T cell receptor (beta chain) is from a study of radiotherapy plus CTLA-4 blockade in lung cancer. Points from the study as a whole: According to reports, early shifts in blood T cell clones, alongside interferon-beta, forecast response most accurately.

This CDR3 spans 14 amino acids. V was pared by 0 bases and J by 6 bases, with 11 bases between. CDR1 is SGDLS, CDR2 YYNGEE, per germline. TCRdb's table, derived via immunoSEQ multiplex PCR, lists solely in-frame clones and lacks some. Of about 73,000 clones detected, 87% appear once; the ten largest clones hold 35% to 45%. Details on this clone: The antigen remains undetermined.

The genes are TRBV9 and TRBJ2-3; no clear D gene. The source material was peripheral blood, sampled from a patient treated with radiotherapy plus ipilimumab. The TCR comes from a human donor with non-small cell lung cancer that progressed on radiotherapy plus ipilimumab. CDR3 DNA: TGTGCCAGCAGCGTAGTGGGTCAGTGGGATACGCAGTATTTT. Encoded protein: CASSVVGQWDTQYF.